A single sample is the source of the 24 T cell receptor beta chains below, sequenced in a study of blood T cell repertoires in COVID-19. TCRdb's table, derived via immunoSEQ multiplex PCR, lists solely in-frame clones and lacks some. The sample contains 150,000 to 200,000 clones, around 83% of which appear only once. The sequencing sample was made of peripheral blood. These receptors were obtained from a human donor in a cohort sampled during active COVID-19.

CDR3: CASTPSGGGSSYEQYF. The CDR3 DNA is TGTGCCAGCACTCCTTCTGGGGGCGGGAGCTCCTACGAGCAGTACTTC. The chain has TRBV9 and TRBJ2-7; D perhaps matches TRBD2 (7 bases). Germline V lookup: CDR1 SGDLS, CDR2 YYNGEE. The CDR3 has 16 residues. V dropped 6 bases and J dropped 0 bases, with 19 bases sitting between them.

CDR3 region: CASSQTSAQYF. In nucleotides, the CDR3 is TGTGCCAGCAGTCAGACTAGTGCGCAGTATTTT. The chain uses TRBV6-2 or TRBV6-3 and TRBJ2-3, with D maybe TRBD2 (6 bases). The CDR3 spans 11 residues. Trimming removed 5 bases from V and 10 bases from J, with 10 bases in between. Germline V gives CDR1 MNHEY, CDR2 SVGEGT.

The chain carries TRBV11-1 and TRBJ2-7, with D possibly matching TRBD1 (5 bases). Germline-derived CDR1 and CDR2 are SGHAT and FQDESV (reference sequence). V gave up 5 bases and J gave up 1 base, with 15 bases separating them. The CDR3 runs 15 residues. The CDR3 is CASSIRTQGSYEQYF. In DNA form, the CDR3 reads TGTGCCAGCAGCATACGAACTCAGGGATCCTACGAGCAGTACTTC.

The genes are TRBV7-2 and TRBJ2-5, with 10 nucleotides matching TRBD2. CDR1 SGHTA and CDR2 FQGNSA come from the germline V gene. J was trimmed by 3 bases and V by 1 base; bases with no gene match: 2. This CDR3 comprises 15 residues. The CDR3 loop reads CASSLGSGGKETQYF. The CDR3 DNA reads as TGTGCCAGCAGCTTAGGTAGCGGGGGGAAAGAGACCCAGTACTTC.

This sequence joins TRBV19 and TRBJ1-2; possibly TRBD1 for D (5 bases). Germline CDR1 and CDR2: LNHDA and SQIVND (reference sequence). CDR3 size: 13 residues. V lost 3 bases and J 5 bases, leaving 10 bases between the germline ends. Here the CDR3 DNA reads TGTGCCAGTAGTATGGGGGGACGGTATGGCTACACCTTC. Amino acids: CASSMGGRYGYTF. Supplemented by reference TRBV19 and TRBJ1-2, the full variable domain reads DGGITQSPKYLFRKEGQNVTLSCEQNLNHDAMYWYRQDPGQGLRLIYYSQIVNDFQKGDIAEGYSVSREKKESFPLTVTSAQKNPTAFYLCASSMGGRYGYTFGSGTRLTVV.

The CDR3 is CASSWGQTTSTEAFF. The CDR3 DNA reads TGTGCCAGCAGCTGGGGACAGACCACGAGCACTGAAGCTTTCTTT. The genes are TRBV5-6 and TRBJ1-1; 7 nucleotides align to TRBD1. From germline, CDR1 is SGHDT and CDR2 YYEEEE. The CDR3 has 15 residues. The V gene end was trimmed by 3 bases and the J gene end by 4 bases; junction bases not matched to a gene: 9.

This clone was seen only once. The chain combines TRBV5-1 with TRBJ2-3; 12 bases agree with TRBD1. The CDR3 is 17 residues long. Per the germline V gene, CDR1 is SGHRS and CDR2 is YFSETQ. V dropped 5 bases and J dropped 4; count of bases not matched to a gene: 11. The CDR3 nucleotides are TGCGCCAGCAGACACCTCCCGGGACAGGGGGCGTCAGATACGCAGTATTTT. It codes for CASRHLPGQGASDTQYF.

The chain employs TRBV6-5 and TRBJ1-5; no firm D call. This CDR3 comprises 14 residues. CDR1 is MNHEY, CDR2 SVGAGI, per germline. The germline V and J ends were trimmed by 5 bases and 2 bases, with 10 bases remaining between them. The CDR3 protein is CASSRQARNQPQHF. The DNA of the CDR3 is TGTGCCAGCAGTCGTCAGGCACGCAATCAGCCCCAGCATTTT.

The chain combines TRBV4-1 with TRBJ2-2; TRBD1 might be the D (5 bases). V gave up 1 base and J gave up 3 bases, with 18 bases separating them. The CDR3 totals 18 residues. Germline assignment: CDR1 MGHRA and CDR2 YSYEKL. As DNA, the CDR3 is TGCGCCAGCAGCCAAGGCGGTGGAACAGGTACGGACACCGGGGAGCTGTTTTTT. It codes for CASSQGGGTGTDTGELFF.

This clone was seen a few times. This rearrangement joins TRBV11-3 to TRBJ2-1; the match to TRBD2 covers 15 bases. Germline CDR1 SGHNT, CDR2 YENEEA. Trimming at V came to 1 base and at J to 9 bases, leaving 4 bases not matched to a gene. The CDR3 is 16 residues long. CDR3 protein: CASSLGTSGRVGEQFF. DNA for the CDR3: TGTGCCAGCAGCTTAGGGACTAGCGGGAGGGTCGGTGAGCAGTTCTTC.

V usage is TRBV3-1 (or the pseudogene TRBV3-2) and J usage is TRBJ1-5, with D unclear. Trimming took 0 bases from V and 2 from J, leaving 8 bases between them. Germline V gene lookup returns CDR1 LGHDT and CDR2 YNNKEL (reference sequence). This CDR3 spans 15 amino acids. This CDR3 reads CASSQEASGNQPQHF. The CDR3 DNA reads TGTGCCAGCAGCCAAGAAGCAAGTGGCAATCAGCCCCAGCATTTT.

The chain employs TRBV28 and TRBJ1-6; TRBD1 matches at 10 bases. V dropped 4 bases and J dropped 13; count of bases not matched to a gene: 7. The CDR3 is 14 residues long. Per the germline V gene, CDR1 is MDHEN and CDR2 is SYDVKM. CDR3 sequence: CASSWTGGEAPLHF. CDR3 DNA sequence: TGTGCCAGCAGTTGGACAGGGGGAGAGGCGCCCCTCCACTTT.

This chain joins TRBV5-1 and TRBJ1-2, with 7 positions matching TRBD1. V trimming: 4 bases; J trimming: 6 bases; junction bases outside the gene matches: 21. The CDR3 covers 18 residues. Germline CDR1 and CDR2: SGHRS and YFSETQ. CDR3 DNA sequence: TGCGCCAGCAGCCCGACAACAGGGGCGCCCCGGAAGGATGATGGCTACACCTTC. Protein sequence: CASSPTTGAPRKDDGYTF.

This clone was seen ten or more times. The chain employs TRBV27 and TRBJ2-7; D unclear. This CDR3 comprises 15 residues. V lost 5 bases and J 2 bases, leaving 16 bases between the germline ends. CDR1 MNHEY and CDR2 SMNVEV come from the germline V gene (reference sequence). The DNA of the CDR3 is TGTGCCAGCAGTCCCTCGTGGGCTCAAACCTACGAGCAGTACTTC. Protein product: CASSPSWAQTYEQYF.

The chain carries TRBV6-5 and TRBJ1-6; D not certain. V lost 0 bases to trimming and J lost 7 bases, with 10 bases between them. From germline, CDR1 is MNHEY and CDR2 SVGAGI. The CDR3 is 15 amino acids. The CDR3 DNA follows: TGTGCCAGCAGTTACTCGGGCGCTTCGAATTCACCCCTCCACTTT. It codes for CASSYSGASNSPLHF.

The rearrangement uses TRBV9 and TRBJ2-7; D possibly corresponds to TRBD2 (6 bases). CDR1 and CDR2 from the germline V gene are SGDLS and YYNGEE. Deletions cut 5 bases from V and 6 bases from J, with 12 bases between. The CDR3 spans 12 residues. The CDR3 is CASSTFGGEQYF. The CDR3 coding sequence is TGTGCCAGCAGTACCTTCGGGGGCGAGCAGTACTTC.

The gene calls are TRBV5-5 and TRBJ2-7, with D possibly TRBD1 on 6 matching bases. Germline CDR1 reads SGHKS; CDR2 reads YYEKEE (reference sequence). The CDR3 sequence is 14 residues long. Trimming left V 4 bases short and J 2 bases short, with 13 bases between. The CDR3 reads CASSRWTEPYEQYF. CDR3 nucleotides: TGTGCCAGCAGCCGATGGACAGAGCCCTACGAGCAGTACTTC.

In DNA, the CDR3 is TGTGCCAGCAGCAAAGTAGATACAGGAGACACCGGGGAGCTGTTTTTT. Encoded protein: CASSKVDTGDTGELFF. The V call is TRBV21-1, the J call TRBJ2-2; no DNA check was done on the table's D call, TRBD1. TRBV21-1 is annotated as a pseudogene. CDR3 length: 16 amino acids.

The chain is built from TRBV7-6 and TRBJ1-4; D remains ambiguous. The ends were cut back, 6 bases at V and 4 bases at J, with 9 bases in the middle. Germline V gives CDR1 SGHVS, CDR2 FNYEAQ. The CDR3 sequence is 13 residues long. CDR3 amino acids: CASSSQNNEKLFF. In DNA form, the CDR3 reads TGTGCCAGCAGTTCCCAGAATAATGAAAAACTGTTTTTT.

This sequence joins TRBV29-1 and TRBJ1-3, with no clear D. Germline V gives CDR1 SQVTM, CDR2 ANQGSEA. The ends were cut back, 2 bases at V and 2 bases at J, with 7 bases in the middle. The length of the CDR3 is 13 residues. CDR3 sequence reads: CSVEQSTGNTIYF. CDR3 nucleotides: TGCAGCGTTGAACAGTCAACTGGAAACACCATATATTTT.

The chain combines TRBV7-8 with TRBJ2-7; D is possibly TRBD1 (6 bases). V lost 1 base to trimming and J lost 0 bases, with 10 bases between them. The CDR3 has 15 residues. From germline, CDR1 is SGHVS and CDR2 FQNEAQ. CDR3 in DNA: TGTGCCAGCAGCTTAGGGGGACACAGCTCCTACGAGCAGTACTTC. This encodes CASSLGGHSSYEQYF.

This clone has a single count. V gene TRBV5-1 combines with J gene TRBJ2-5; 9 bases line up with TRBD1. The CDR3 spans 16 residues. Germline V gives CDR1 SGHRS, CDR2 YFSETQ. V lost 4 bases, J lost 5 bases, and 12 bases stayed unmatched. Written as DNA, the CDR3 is TGCGCCAGCAGCCCGGGGACAGGGCTCACCTGGGAGACCCAGTACTTC. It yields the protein CASSPGTGLTWETQYF.

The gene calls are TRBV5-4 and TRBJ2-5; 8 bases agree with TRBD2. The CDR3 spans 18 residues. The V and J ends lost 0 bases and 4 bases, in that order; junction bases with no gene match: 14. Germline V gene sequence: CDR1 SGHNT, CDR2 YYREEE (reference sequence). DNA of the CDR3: TGTGCCAGCAGCTTGGGTGGGGGACGGGGGGGCCGTCTAGAGACCCAGTACTTC. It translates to CASSLGGGRGGRLETQYF.

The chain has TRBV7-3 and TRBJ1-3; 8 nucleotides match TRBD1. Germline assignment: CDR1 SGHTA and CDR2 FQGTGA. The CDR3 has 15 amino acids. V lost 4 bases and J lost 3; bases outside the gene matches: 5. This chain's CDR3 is CASSSSGGVGNTIYF. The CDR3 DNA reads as TGTGCCAGCAGCTCATCAGGGGGCGTTGGAAACACCATATATTTT.